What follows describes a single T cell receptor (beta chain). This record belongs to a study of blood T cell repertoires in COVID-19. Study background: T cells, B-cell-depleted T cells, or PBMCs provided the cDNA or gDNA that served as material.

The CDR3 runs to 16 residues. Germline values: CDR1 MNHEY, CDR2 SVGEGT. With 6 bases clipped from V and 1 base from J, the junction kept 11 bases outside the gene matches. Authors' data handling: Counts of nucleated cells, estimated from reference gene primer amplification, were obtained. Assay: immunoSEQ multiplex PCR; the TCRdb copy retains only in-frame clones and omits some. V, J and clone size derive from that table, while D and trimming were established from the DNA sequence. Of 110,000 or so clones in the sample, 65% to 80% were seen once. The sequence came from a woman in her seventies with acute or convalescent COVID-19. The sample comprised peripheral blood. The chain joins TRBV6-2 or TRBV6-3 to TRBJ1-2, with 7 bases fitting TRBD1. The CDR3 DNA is TGTGCCAGCAGCAAAGGGACAGCGCTGAGTAACTATGGCTACACCTTC. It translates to CASSKGTALSNYGYTF.